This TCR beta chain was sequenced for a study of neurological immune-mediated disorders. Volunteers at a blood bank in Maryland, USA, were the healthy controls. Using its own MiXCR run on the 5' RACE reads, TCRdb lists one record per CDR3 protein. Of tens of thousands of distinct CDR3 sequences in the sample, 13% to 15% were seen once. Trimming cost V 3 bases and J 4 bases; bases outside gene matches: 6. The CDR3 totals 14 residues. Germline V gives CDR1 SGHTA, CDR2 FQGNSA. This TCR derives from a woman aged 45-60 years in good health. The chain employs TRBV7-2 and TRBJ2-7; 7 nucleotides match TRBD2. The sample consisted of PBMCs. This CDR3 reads CASSFFPSGYEQYF. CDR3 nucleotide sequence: TGTGCCAGCAGCTTTTTCCCTAGCGGATACGAGCAGTACTTC.